One TCR beta chain is described in this entry. The antigen this receptor binds is unknown. It has no much larger one-base neighbor in the sample; base qualities were not kept. This specimen belongs to a study of blood T cell repertoires in COVID-19 (dated by TCRdb to the early 2020s). For context, the study as a whole: Samples from collaborators originated in the United States, Italy and Spain and spanned both the acute and convalescent phases of COVID-19. Where available, HLA class I and class II types were taken from metadata supplied by the sample provider and were not determined by assay-based typing. The prospective study material was composed of cDNA or gDNA derived from T cells, B-cell-depleted T cells, or PBMCs. Subjects who had been exposed to COVID-19, were actively infected with it, or had recovered from it provided the deeply sampled blood TCRbeta repertoires that made up the dataset. The samples were drawn from two sources: the first 160 participants of the ongoing ImmuneRACE study, and about 1,300 subjects contributed by 6 global collaborators. The repertoires were released in a freely available public database intended as a resource for research on the immune response to SARS-CoV-2. The sample metadata nearly always contained a de-identified subject ID, COVID-19 status, age in years and sex. The paper as a whole reports these results and caveats: The amount of clinical and demographic metadata varied by source and participant and was provided uncurated.

Samples from volunteer blood donors who had recovered from COVID-19 were contributed by a second Seattle source. The collaborating institutions used their own protocols to collect whole blood in K2EDTA tubes. For TCRbeta analysis, collaborators shipped samples as frozen whole blood, isolated PBMCs, or DNA extracted from either of those sample types. TCRbeta CDR3 regions were amplified from genomic DNA using the immunoSEQ Assay, a bias-controlled multiplex PCR. The authors' analysis ran thus. The number of nucleated cells in each sample was estimated by amplification of reference gene primers within the assay. To quantify the absolute abundance of each unique TCRbeta CDR3 rearrangement, sequence reads were collapsed and filtered. For each sample, productive Simpson clonality was calculated as the square root of Simpson's diversity index across productive rearrangements. TCRdb's version of the immuneACCESS table is confined to in-frame rearrangements and falls short of the full clone set. An unresolved V gene accounts for under half of the shortfall where checked; the remainder is of unknown origin. Clone size and V and J calls were adopted from that table, with D and trimming inferred from the DNA. This sample is represented by about 270,000 clones; approximately 90% of them were singletons. Of the sample, roughly 4% is held by the ten largest clones.

The CDR3 sequence holds 13 residues, the cysteine and phenylalanine included. The read is trimmed to its CDR3 DNA, 39 bases read in frame from base 1. V loses 5 bases of germline sequence and J loses 9 bases, and the interval between the two ends is 15 bases. Looking up the germline V gene yields CDR1 MRHNA and CDR2 SNTAGT. The receptor comes from a man between 60 and 75 years old who had recovered from COVID-19. Sequenced input: peripheral blood. Recombination linked TRBV6-4 to TRBJ2-3; tentative D gene TRBD1, with 6 bases matching. In nucleotides, the sequence is TGTGCCAGCAGTTCTAGGACAGATCCCACGCAGTATTTT. It is translated as CASSSRTDPTQYF.